This T cell receptor beta chain was profiled in a study of CD8+ T cells in alopecia areata. Overall study context: Patients received oral tofacitinib, 5 to 10 mg twice daily, for moderate-to-severe alopecia areata.

This sample's treatment: oral pan-JAK inhibitor, 5-10 mg twice daily. Sequencing relied on a cDNA template that was reverse transcribed from extracted RNA. The protocol was immunoSEQ multiplex PCR, while the TCRdb copy is restricted to in-frame clones and leaves out a portion. The sample holds approximately 190,000 clones; roughly 50% are singletons and the top ten take 5% to 6%. Trimming pared 0 bases from V and 6 bases from J, leaving 6 bases between. Per the germline V gene, CDR1 is LGHNA and CDR2 is YSLEER. This CDR3 has 13 residues. The V gene is TRBV4-3, the J gene TRBJ2-4, with D unresolved. The sample consisted of CD4+ T cells sorted from blood, taken at week 24, from a patient treated with tofacitinib. The TCR was taken from a human donor with alopecia areata. The CDR3 bases are TGCGCCAGCAGCCAAGACCCACGAAACATTCAGTACTTC. Translation gives CASSQDPRNIQYF.